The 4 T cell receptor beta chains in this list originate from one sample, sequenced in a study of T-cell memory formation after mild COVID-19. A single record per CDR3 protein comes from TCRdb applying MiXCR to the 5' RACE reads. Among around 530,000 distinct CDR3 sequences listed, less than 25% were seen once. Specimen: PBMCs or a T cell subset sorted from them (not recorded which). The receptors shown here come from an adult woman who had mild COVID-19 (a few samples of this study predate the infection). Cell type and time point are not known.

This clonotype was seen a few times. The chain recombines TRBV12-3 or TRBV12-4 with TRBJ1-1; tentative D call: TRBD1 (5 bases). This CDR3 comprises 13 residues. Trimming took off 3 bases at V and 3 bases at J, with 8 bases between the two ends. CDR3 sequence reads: CASSFAGYTEAFF. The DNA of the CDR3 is TGTGCCAGCAGTTTCGCAGGGTACACTGAAGCTTTCTTT.

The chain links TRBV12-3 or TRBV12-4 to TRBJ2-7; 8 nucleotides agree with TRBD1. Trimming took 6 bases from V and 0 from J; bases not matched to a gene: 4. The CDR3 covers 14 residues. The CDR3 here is CASRQGGSSYEQYF. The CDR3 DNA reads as TGTGCCAGCAGACAGGGGGGCAGCTCCTACGAGCAGTACTTC.

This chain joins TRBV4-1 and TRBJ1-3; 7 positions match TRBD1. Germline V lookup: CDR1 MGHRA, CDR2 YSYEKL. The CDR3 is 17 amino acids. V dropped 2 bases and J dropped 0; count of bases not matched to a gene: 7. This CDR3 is CASSQQTGKFSGNTIYF. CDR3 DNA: TGCGCCAGCAGCCAACAGACAGGGAAGTTCTCTGGAAACACCATATATTTT.

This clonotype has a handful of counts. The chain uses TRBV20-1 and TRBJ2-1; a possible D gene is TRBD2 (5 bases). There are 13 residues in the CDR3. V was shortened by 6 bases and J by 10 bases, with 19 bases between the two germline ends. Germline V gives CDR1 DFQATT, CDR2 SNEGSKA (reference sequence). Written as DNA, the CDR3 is TGCAGTGCCCGGGTCGGGGTGGACGGGGAGCAGTTCTTC. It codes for CSARVGVDGEQFF.